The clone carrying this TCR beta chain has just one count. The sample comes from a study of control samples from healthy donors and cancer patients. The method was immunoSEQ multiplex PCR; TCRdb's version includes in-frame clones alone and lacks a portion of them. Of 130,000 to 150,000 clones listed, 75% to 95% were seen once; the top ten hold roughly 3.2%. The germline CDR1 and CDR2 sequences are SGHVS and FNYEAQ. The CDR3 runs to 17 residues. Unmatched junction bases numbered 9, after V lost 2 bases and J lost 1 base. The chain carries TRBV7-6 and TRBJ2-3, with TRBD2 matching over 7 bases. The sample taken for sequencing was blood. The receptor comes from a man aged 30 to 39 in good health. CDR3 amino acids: CASSLSVSGSGTDTQYF. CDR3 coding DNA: TGTGCCAGCAGCTTATCTGTTAGCGGGTCTGGCACAGATACGCAGTATTTT.